These 27 T cell receptor beta chains were all obtained from the same sample, sequenced in a study of blood T cell repertoires in COVID-19. Repertoires were generated with immunoSEQ multiplex PCR, while TCRdb's copy carries only in-frame clones and drops some. The sample yields about 190,000 clones, under 90% seen once. Material for sequencing was peripheral blood. Receptors originate from a man in his thirties or forties with active or convalescent COVID-19.

This sequence joins TRBV24-1 and TRBJ1-2; D call uncertain. CDR1 and CDR2 (germline): KGHDR, SFDVKD. Trimming took 1 base from V and 5 from J, leaving 10 bases between them. The CDR3 sequence is 14 residues long. The CDR3 DNA reads as TGTGCCACCAGTGATTTTCCCGTCCCGTATGGCTACACCTTC. Protein sequence: CATSDFPVPYGYTF.

This clone was seen a handful of times. The chain employs TRBV9 and TRBJ2-7; D is perhaps TRBD2 (5 bases). From germline, CDR1 is SGDLS and CDR2 YYNGEE. The CDR3 spans 12 residues. Trimming removed 7 bases at V and 3 bases at J, with 11 bases between. The CDR3: CASGSGIYEQYF. DNA of the CDR3: TGTGCCAGCGGAAGCGGAATCTACGAGCAGTACTTC.

The chain recombines TRBV29-1 with TRBJ2-1; 8 bases are shared with TRBD2. Germline V lookup: CDR1 SQVTM, CDR2 ANQGSEA. V shed 2 bases, J shed 2 bases, and the junction held 5 bases outside the gene matches. The CDR3 totals 15 residues. The CDR3 sequence: CSVELAGKAYNEQFF. The CDR3 DNA sequence: TGCAGCGTTGAACTAGCGGGTAAGGCCTACAATGAGCAGTTCTTC.

The J gene is TRBJ2-1, the V gene TRBV6-2 or TRBV6-3, with a weak D call TRBD2 (5 bases). The V gene's germline CDR1 is MNHEY and CDR2 SVGEGT. Deletions cut 3 bases from V and 3 bases from J, with 15 bases between. The CDR3 sequence is 16 residues long. CDR3 amino acids: CASSYATGSVYNEQFF. The CDR3 coding sequence is TGTGCCAGCAGTTATGCAACGGGATCCGTCTACAATGAGCAGTTCTTC.

This chain uses TRBV3-1 (or the pseudogene TRBV3-2) with TRBJ2-5; the match to TRBD2 covers 9 bases. Germline CDR1 LGHDT, CDR2 YNNKEL (reference sequence). The CDR3 has 15 residues. V lost 3 bases and J lost 4; bases outside the gene matches: 6. The CDR3 loop reads CASSHSAGGLETQYF. The CDR3 bases are TGTGCCAGCAGCCACTCGGCGGGGGGGCTAGAGACCCAGTACTTC.

The chain has TRBV11-2 and TRBJ1-1; D remains ambiguous. Germline CDR1 and CDR2: SGHAT and FQNNGV. Trimming removed 7 bases at V and 0 bases at J, with 6 bases between. The CDR3 covers 12 residues. CDR3 loop: CASILLNTEAFF. Here the CDR3 DNA reads TGTGCCAGCATATTATTGAACACTGAAGCTTTCTTT.

Turning to this clone: The junction departs from germline at one end; a sequencing error may be responsible. The chain combines TRBV7-7 with TRBJ2-5; D perhaps matches TRBD2 (5 bases). The germline V gene encodes CDR1 SSHAT and CDR2 FNYEAQ (reference sequence). This CDR3 is 15 amino acids long. CDR3 region: CASSPPTAAGETQYF. CDR3 nucleotide sequence: TGTGCTAGCAGCCCCCCCACTGCCGCGGGAGAGACCCAGTACTTC.

The rearrangement links TRBV2 to TRBJ2-1, with 9 bases identical to TRBD1. Trimming cost V 3 bases and J 4 bases; bases outside gene matches: 4. The germline V gene has CDR1 SNHLY and CDR2 FYNNEI. This CDR3 is 15 amino acids long. The CDR3 sequence: CASSEEGQGYNEQFF. CDR3 nucleotides: TGTGCCAGCAGTGAGGAAGGACAGGGGTACAATGAGCAGTTCTTC.

This clone was seen just once. This chain joins TRBV7-2 and TRBJ1-1; 7 nucleotides agree with TRBD1. J was trimmed by 3 bases and V by 5 bases; bases with no gene match: 6. The length of the CDR3 is 14 residues. CDR1 and CDR2 from the germline V gene are SGHTA and FQGNSA. The CDR3 bases are TGTGCCAGCAGCGCACAGGGGATAGACACTGAAGCTTTCTTT. Encoded protein: CASSAQGIDTEAFF.

V gene TRBV2 combines with J gene TRBJ1-1; 8 nucleotides align to TRBD1. Germline V gene data show CDR1 as SNHLY and CDR2 as FYNNEI. Trimming at V came to 5 bases and at J to 4 bases, leaving 9 bases not matched to a gene. CDR3 length: 15 residues. This chain's CDR3 is CASSFAGQGGTEAFF. CDR3 nucleotides: TGTGCCAGCAGTTTCGCCGGACAGGGCGGCACTGAAGCTTTCTTT.

The V gene is TRBV7-8, the J gene TRBJ1-3; D is unresolved. Germline assignment: CDR1 SGHVS and CDR2 FQNEAQ. The CDR3 covers 16 residues. V lost 10 bases, J lost 0 bases, and 19 bases lay in between. This chain's CDR3 is CATCAGAVSSGNTIYF. CDR3 nucleotide sequence: TGTGCCACCTGCGCGGGCGCAGTCAGCTCTGGAAACACCATATATTTT.

The rearrangement links TRBV27 to TRBJ2-5; D ambiguous. Trimming took off 1 base at V and 2 bases at J, with 8 bases between the two ends. Germline assignment: CDR1 MNHEY and CDR2 SMNVEV (reference sequence). CDR3 length equals 14 residues. The CDR3 is CASSLWSGQETQYF. CDR3 bases: TGTGCCAGCAGTTTATGGTCCGGTCAAGAGACCCAGTACTTC.

The V gene is TRBV19, the J gene TRBJ1-3, with D perhaps TRBD1 (5 bases). Trimming shortened V by 7 bases and J by 0 bases, and 13 bases separated the two germline ends. Per the germline V gene, CDR1 is LNHDA and CDR2 is SQIVND (reference sequence). The CDR3 length is 15 residues. CDR3 amino acids: CASKDDRSSGNTIYF. CDR3 bases: TGTGCCAGTAAAGACGACAGAAGCTCTGGAAACACCATATATTTT.

The chain links TRBV19 to TRBJ1-1, with D possibly matching TRBD1 (5 bases). Germline V CDR1 and CDR2: LNHDA, SQIVND (reference sequence). V was pared by 0 bases and J by 1 base, with 6 bases between. There are 14 residues in the CDR3. For the CDR3, the DNA is TGTGCCAGTAGTATAGACACAGGGAACACTGAAGCTTTCTTT. This translates into CASSIDTGNTEAFF.

V usage is TRBV11-3 and J usage is TRBJ2-3, with D perhaps TRBD2 (6 bases). Trimming cost V 3 bases and J 0 bases, with 16 bases left between them. The CDR3 totals 17 residues. The germline V gene has CDR1 SGHNT and CDR2 YENEEA. The CDR3 DNA follows: TGTGCCAGCAGCTTCCCCTCGGGGACTCGGAGCACAGATACGCAGTATTTT. The encoded protein is CASSFPSGTRSTDTQYF.

The table lists this clone with a count of one. This chain joins TRBV5-1 and TRBJ2-3; no clear D. Germline V gene data show CDR1 as SGHRS and CDR2 as YFSETQ. The V end lost 6 bases, the J end lost 6 bases, and 17 bases lay between the germline ends. The CDR3 is 14 residues long. The chain's CDR3 is CASTPSPRYDTQYF. The CDR3 bases are TGCGCCAGCACCCCCTCCCCTCGCTATGATACGCAGTATTTT.

The rearrangement links TRBV3-1 (or the pseudogene TRBV3-2) to TRBJ2-3, with 10 nucleotides matching TRBD1. CDR1 LGHDT and CDR2 YNNKEL come from the germline V gene (reference sequence). This CDR3 contains 16 residues. With V trimmed by 2 bases and J by 3 bases, 5 bases remained unmatched. The CDR3 DNA reads as TGTGCCAGCAGCCAACAGGGACAGGGGCATACAGATACGCAGTATTTT. This gives the protein CASSQQGQGHTDTQYF.

The rearrangement links TRBV9 to TRBJ1-1; TRBD1 might be the D (5 bases). V dropped 0 bases and J dropped 5 bases, with 8 bases sitting between them. This CDR3 contains 13 residues. Germline V gives CDR1 SGDLS, CDR2 YYNGEE. The CDR3 DNA is TGTGCCAGCAGCGTAGAGGGGAAAACTGAAGCTTTCTTT. Amino acid sequence: CASSVEGKTEAFF. The whole variable domain, filled in from reference TRBV9 and TRBJ1-1, reads DSGVTQTPKHLITATGQRVTLRCSPRSGDLSVYWYQQSLDQGLQFLIQYYNGEERAKGNILERFSAQQFPDLHSELNLSSLELGDSALYFCASSVEGKTEAFFGQGTRLTVV.

This clone was counted once. The V call is TRBV5-1, the J call TRBJ1-2; 9 nucleotides line up with TRBD1. Germline assignment: CDR1 SGHRS and CDR2 YFSETQ. The CDR3 contains 13 residues. V dropped 4 bases and J dropped 8; count of bases not matched to a gene: 6. CDR3: CASSAQGAQGYTF. In DNA, the CDR3 is TGCGCCAGCAGCGCACAGGGGGCGCAGGGCTACACCTTC.

The rearrangement joins TRBV5-6 to TRBJ1-5; unclear D gene. CDR1 and CDR2 (germline): SGHDT, YYEEEE. V was cut by 0 bases and J by 6 bases, with 7 bases left in between. The CDR3 extends over 13 amino acids. The CDR3 sequence is CASSLGAGQPQHF. The CDR3 DNA reads as TGTGCCAGCAGCTTGGGGGCGGGTCAGCCCCAGCATTTT. Combining the CDR3 with reference TRBV5-6 and TRBJ1-5 gives the whole variable domain DAGVTQSPTHLIKTRGQQVTLRCSPKSGHDTVSWYQQALGQGPQFIFQYYEEEERQRGNFPDRFSGHQFPNYSSELNVNALLLGDSALYLCASSLGAGQPQHFGDGTRLSIL.

The rearrangement joins TRBV2 to TRBJ1-2; 9 nucleotides line up with TRBD1. The germline V gene has CDR1 SNHLY and CDR2 FYNNEI. The junction had 5 bases not matched to a gene; V was cut back by 6 bases and J by 6 bases. The CDR3 loop spans 13 amino acids. For the CDR3, the DNA is TGTGCCAGCAGCGATACAGGGGGCAATGGCTACACCTTC. Its translation: CASSDTGGNGYTF.

V is TRBV2 and J is TRBJ1-2, with D hard to call. Germline V CDR1 and CDR2: SNHLY, FYNNEI. The germline V and J ends were trimmed by 0 bases and 6 bases, with 11 bases remaining between them. This CDR3 has 14 amino acids. CDR3 in DNA: TGTGCCAGCAGTGAAGCAGAGGGTGTCGATGGCTACACCTTC. Amino acid sequence: CASSEAEGVDGYTF.

The V gene is TRBV24-1, the J gene TRBJ2-2, with TRBD1 matching over 8 bases. The V and J ends lost 7 bases and 3 bases, in that order; junction bases with no gene match: 9. The CDR3 is made up of 16 amino acids. CDR1 is KGHDR, CDR2 SFDVKD, per germline. The CDR3 protein is CATSNQGQDHTGELFF. The CDR3 bases are TGTGCCACCAGCAACCAGGGACAGGATCACACCGGGGAGCTGTTTTTT.

The chain links TRBV12-5 to TRBJ1-2; the match to TRBD1 covers 11 bases. Germline V gene sequence: CDR1 LGHNT, CDR2 FRNRAP. The CDR3 loop spans 16 amino acids. V trimming: 5 bases; J trimming: 8 bases; junction bases outside the gene matches: 13. CDR3 DNA sequence: TGTGCTAGTGGTATAGGACAGGGGGCAATTAGTCCCGGCTACACCTTC. This sequence encodes CASGIGQGAISPGYTF.

This clone was counted a single time. In DNA, the CDR3 is TGTGCCAATCATCTGGGCTGCAATCAGCCCCAGCATTTT. Amino acids: CANHLGCNQPQHF. The genes are TRBV10-3 and TRBJ1-5; D gene uncertain. Germline CDR1 is ENHRY and CDR2 is SYGVKD. Trimming took 10 bases from V and 2 from J, leaving 12 bases between them. This CDR3 region has 13 residues.

The gene calls are TRBV7-2 and TRBJ1-3; D may be TRBD1 (5 bases). CDR1 SGHTA and CDR2 FQGNSA come from the germline V gene. The CDR3 is made up of 15 amino acids. V lost 2 bases and J lost 3, with 11 bases in between. The CDR3 DNA follows: TGTGCCAGCAGCTTAATCGGGGGTTATGGAAACACCATATATTTT. This codes for CASSLIGGYGNTIYF.

The rearrangement uses TRBV5-5 and TRBJ1-2, with D perhaps TRBD1 (6 bases). The ends were cut back, 2 bases at V and 6 bases at J, with 17 bases in the middle. The CDR3 extends over 15 amino acids. The germline V gene encodes CDR1 SGHKS and CDR2 YYEKEE (reference sequence). The CDR3 region has the DNA TGTGCCAGCAGCTTTCCGGGACATAATTTGGATGGCTACACCTTC. It specifies CASSFPGHNLDGYTF.